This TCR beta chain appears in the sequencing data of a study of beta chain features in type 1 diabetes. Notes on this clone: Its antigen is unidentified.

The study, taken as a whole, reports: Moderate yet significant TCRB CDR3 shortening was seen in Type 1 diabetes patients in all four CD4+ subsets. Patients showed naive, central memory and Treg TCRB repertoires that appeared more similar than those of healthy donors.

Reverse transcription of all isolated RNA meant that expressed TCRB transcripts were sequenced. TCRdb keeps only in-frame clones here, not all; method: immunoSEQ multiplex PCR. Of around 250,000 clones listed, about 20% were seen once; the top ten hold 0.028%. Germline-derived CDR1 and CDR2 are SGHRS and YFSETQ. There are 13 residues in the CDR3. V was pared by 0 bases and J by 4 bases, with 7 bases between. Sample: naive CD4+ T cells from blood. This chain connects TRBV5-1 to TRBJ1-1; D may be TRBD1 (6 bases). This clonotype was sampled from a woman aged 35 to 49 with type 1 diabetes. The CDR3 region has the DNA TGCGCCAGCAGCTTGGGGGACACCACTGAAGCTTTCTTT. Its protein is CASSLGDTTEAFF.